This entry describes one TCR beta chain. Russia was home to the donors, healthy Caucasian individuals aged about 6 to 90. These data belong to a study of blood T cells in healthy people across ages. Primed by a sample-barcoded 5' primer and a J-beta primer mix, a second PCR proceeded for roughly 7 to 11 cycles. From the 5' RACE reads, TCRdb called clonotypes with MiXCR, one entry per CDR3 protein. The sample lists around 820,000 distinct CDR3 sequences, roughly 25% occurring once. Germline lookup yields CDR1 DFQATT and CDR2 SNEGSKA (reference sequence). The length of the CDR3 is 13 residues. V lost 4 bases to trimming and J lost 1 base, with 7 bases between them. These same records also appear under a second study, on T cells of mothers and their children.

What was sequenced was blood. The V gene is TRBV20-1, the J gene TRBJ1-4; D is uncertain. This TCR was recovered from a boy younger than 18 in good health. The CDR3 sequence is CSATSRTNEKLFF. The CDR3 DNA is TGCAGTGCTACGTCTCGAACTAATGAAAAACTGTTTTTT.